The entry below gives a single T cell receptor beta chain sequence along with its context. This entry comes from a study of blood T cell repertoires in COVID-19. This CDR3 region has 17 residues. Germline V lookup: CDR1 MNHEY, CDR2 SMNVEV (reference sequence). V shed 4 bases and J 9 bases; nucleotides not matched to a gene: 12. This table comes from immunoSEQ multiplex PCR, and its TCRdb copy is limited to in-frame clones, with some not included. The sample comprises 400,000 to 450,000 clones, about 91% of which are singletons, and about 1.4% rests with the top ten. Sequenced sample: peripheral blood. The sequence derives from a woman aged 40 to 49 with COVID-19, enrolled during active disease. The chain has TRBV27 and TRBJ2-5, with 15 bases identical to TRBD2. The DNA of the CDR3 is TGTGCCAGCAGTTGGACCGGGACTAGCGGGAGGCCGAGGGCCCAGTACTTC. The encoded protein is CASSWTGTSGRPRAQYF.